Listed here are 26 T cell receptor beta chains from one sample, sequenced in a study of shared clonotypes between healthy human individuals. Naive CD8 populations comprised CD45RO-negative cells positively selected for CCR7, excluding terminally differentiated effector memory CD45RA+ cells. Data came from immunoSEQ multiplex PCR; TCRdb stores just in-frame clones and leaves some out. The sample shows more than 2 million clones, 93% of them seen only once. The sequenced sample was naive CD8+ T cells from PBMCs. These receptors came from a man between 18 and 29 years old in good health. Some clones in this sample may be carry-over from other donors' samples.

The chain has TRBV27 and TRBJ2-7; D may be TRBD2 (6 bases). CDR1 is MNHEY and CDR2 is SMNVEV in the germline V gene (reference sequence). The V end was cut by 5 bases, the J end by 1 base, with 12 bases between. This CDR3 region has 14 residues. The CDR3 region is CASSAGSPSYEQYF. The DNA of the CDR3 is TGTGCCAGCAGTGCGGGAAGCCCGTCCTACGAGCAGTACTTC.

Comment on this clone: Other DNA variants within this sample encode the same CDR3. The chain uses TRBV27 and TRBJ2-7, with D possibly TRBD2 on 5 matching bases. Looked up from germline, CDR1 is MNHEY and CDR2 is SMNVEV (reference sequence). This CDR3 region has 16 residues. Trimming stripped 5 bases from V and 0 bases from J, with 17 bases between. Written as DNA, the CDR3 is TGTGCCAGCAGTCCCTCCCGGGGAGAGAGCTCCTACGAGCAGTACTTC. This translates into CASSPSRGESSYEQYF.

This clone was seen a single time. The V and J genes are TRBV7-9 and TRBJ2-7; maybe TRBD1 (6 bases). Germline V gives CDR1 SEHNR, CDR2 FQNEAQ (reference sequence). Trimming shortened V by 10 bases and J by 2 bases, and 15 bases separated the two germline ends. The CDR3 spans 13 residues. CDR3 nucleotides: TGTGCCACCCGGTCAGGGGATACCTACGAGCAGTACTTC. Its translation: CATRSGDTYEQYF.

The chain links TRBV6-5 to TRBJ2-7; the D is unclear. This CDR3 is 14 amino acids long. The V and J ends lost 0 bases and 7 bases respectively, with 13 bases between them. Germline CDR1 and CDR2: MNHEY and SVGAGI. CDR3 sequence (DNA): TGTGCCAGCAGTTACTCGACGCCGCCGGAGGAGCAGTACTTC. Its translation is CASSYSTPPEEQYF.

The chain is built from TRBV9 and TRBJ1-3; weak D call: TRBD1 (5 bases). Trimming removed 4 bases from V and 0 bases from J, with 8 bases in between. Germline assignment: CDR1 SGDLS and CDR2 YYNGEE. The CDR3 covers 14 residues. Here the CDR3 DNA reads TGTGCCAGCAGCTATGACAGCTCTGGAAACACCATATATTTT. Protein product: CASSYDSSGNTIYF.

V gene TRBV9 combines with J gene TRBJ2-1; no clear D. This CDR3 has 15 residues. V lost 0 bases and J lost 8, with 15 bases in between. Germline V gives CDR1 SGDLS, CDR2 YYNGEE. The CDR3 reads CASSVDSRREDEQFF. For the CDR3, the DNA is TGTGCCAGCAGCGTAGATTCCAGGCGCGAGGATGAGCAGTTCTTC.

The chain employs TRBV6-5 and TRBJ2-1; D call uncertain. Germline CDR1 and CDR2: MNHEY and SVGAGI. The CDR3 is 12 residues long. V lost 0 bases and J lost 10, with 7 bases in between. This chain's CDR3 is CASSYSKEEQFF. The CDR3 DNA reads as TGTGCCAGCAGTTACTCGAAAGAGGAGCAGTTCTTC.

J is TRBJ2-3 and V is TRBV5-1; 12 bases are a match to TRBD2. V gave up 3 bases and J gave up 5 bases; unmatched junction bases: 7. In germline, CDR1 is SGHRS, CDR2 YFSETQ. The CDR3 covers 16 residues. In DNA, the CDR3 is TGCGCCAGCAGCTCCGGACTAGCGGGGAACCTAGATACGCAGTATTTT. The encoded protein is CASSSGLAGNLDTQYF. The full variable domain, its missing parts supplied by reference TRBV5-1 and TRBJ2-3, is KAGVTQTPRYLIKTRGQQVTLSCSPISGHRSVSWYQQTPGQGLQFLFEYFSETQRNKGNFPGRFSGRQFSNSRSEMNVSTLELGDSALYLCASSSGLAGNLDTQYFGPGTRLTVL.

The rearrangement links TRBV12-5 to TRBJ1-1; D gene unclear. The germline gives CDR1 LGHNT, CDR2 FRNRAP. This CDR3 comprises 8 residues. Trimming stripped 8 bases from V and 11 bases from J, with 6 bases between. In DNA form, the CDR3 reads TGTGCTAGTAAAGGGGCTTTCTTT. This sequence encodes CASKGAFF.

V usage is TRBV7-9 and J usage is TRBJ2-1; 12 bases align to TRBD2. The V and J ends lost 3 bases and 12 bases, in that order; junction bases with no gene match: 9. This CDR3 region has 15 residues. The germline V gene has CDR1 SEHNR and CDR2 FQNEAQ (reference sequence). This CDR3 reads CASSFLAGGPGAQFF. The CDR3 coding sequence is TGTGCCAGCAGCTTCCTAGCGGGAGGGCCCGGGGCGCAGTTCTTC. The whole variable domain, filled in from reference TRBV7-9 and TRBJ2-1, reads DTGVSQNPRHKITKRGQNVTFRCDPISEHNRLYWYRQTLGQGPEFLTYFQNEAQLEKSRLLSDRFSAERPKGSFSTLEIQRTEQGDSAMYLCASSFLAGGPGAQFFGPGTRLTVL.

The chain carries TRBV19 and TRBJ2-1; D assignment may be TRBD1 or TRBD2 (5 bases each). Per germline, CDR1 LNHDA and CDR2 SQIVND (reference sequence). V lost 3 bases and J lost 5, with 14 bases in between. CDR3 length: 15 residues. CDR3 bases: TGTGCCAGTAGTATGCTAGGGGAGTATCACAATGAGCAGTTCTTC. This gives the protein CASSMLGEYHNEQFF.

The chain couples TRBV30 to TRBJ1-2; D unresolved. This CDR3 has 11 amino acids. Germline assignment: CDR1 GTSNPN and CDR2 SVGIG (reference sequence). The germline V and J ends were trimmed by 8 bases and 4 bases, with 11 bases remaining between them. The CDR3 spells CAVLAGYGYTF. DNA for the CDR3: TGTGCCGTCCTTGCCGGCTATGGCTACACCTTC.

This chain joins TRBV9 and TRBJ1-3, with D uncertain. CDR1 is SGDLS, CDR2 YYNGEE, per germline. Trimming cost V 3 bases and J 0 bases, with 10 bases left between them. This CDR3 contains 15 residues. Written as DNA, the CDR3 is TGTGCCAGCAGCGGTTCACACGACTCTGGAAACACCATATATTTT. Translated, it gives CASSGSHDSGNTIYF.

The chain combines TRBV28 with TRBJ2-1; 7 bases line up with TRBD2. The J segment lost 15 bases and the V segment lost 7 bases, leaving 18 bases of the junction unmatched. Germline CDR1 MDHEN, CDR2 SYDVKM. The CDR3 is made up of 14 amino acids. CDR3: CASTSPWGGESWFF. The CDR3 nucleotides read TGTGCCAGCACCTCCCCCTGGGGGGGGGAGTCTTGGTTCTTC. The variable domain in full, completed from reference TRBV28 and TRBJ2-1, reads DVKVTQSSRYLVKRTGEKVFLECVQDMDHENMFWYRQDPGLGLRLIYFSYDVKMKEKGDIPEGYSVSREKKERFSLILESASTNQTSMYLCASTSPWGGESWFFGPGTRLTVL.

The V and J genes are TRBV4-1 and TRBJ2-1; TRBD2 matches 7 bases. The CDR3 is 17 amino acids. CDR1 MGHRA and CDR2 YSYEKL come from the germline V gene. The junction had 11 bases not matched to a gene; V was cut back by 0 bases and J by 6 bases. The DNA for the CDR3 is TGCGCCAGCAGCCAAGAGCCCATCGAGCGGGATCTCAATGAGCAGTTCTTC. This encodes CASSQEPIERDLNEQFF.

The chain is built from TRBV2 and TRBJ2-7; possible D gene TRBD2, 5 bases. Germline-derived CDR1 and CDR2 are SNHLY and FYNNEI. The CDR3 runs 14 residues. V dropped 8 bases and J dropped 6 bases, with 20 bases sitting between them. DNA for the CDR3: TGTGCCAGCTTAGGAACGGGGTCTTTTCGCGAGCAGTACTTC. Protein product: CASLGTGSFREQYF.

The J gene is TRBJ2-3, the V gene TRBV27, with a tentative D call TRBD2 (5 bases). V gave up 7 bases and J gave up 2 bases, with 16 bases separating them. This CDR3 has 15 residues. The germline V gene has CDR1 MNHEY and CDR2 SMNVEV (reference sequence). The CDR3, as DNA: TGTGCCAGCAATCTTGGGCGGGTACCCACAGATACGCAGTATTTT. Amino acids: CASNLGRVPTDTQYF.

The rearrangement uses TRBV7-9 and TRBJ2-7; either TRBD1 or TRBD2 may supply D (6 bases each). The CDR3 consists of 15 residues. V was pared by 1 base and J by 0 bases, with 10 bases between. Germline CDR1 is SEHNR and CDR2 is FQNEAQ (reference sequence). The CDR3 DNA reads TGTGCCAGCAGCTTAGAAGGGGGAGGCTCCTACGAGCAGTACTTC. Residues: CASSLEGGGSYEQYF. The full variable domain, in which reference TRBV7-9 and TRBJ2-7 provide the parts outside the CDR3, is DTGVSQNPRHKITKRGQNVTFRCDPISEHNRLYWYRQTLGQGPEFLTYFQNEAQLEKSRLLSDRFSAERPKGSFSTLEIQRTEQGDSAMYLCASSLEGGGSYEQYFGPGTRLTVT.

The chain joins TRBV11-2 to TRBJ1-2; TRBD1 matches 7 bases. CDR3 length: 13 amino acids. Trimming at V came to 6 bases and at J to 3 bases, leaving 4 bases not matched to a gene. CDR1 is SGHAT, CDR2 FQNNGV, per germline. The CDR3 reads CASSYRGDYGYTF. In DNA form, the CDR3 reads TGTGCCAGCAGTTACAGGGGTGACTATGGCTACACCTTC. The full variable domain, its missing parts supplied by reference TRBV11-2 and TRBJ1-2, is EAGVAQSPRYKIIEKRQSVAFWCNPISGHATLYWYQQILGQGPKLLIQFQNNGVVDDSQLPKDRFSAERLKGVDSTLKIQPAKLEDSAVYLCASSYRGDYGYTFGSGTRLTVV.

The chain couples TRBV6-6 to TRBJ1-1, with a weak D call TRBD1 (5 bases). Trimming cost V 0 bases and J 3 bases, with 11 bases left between them. Looked up from germline, CDR1 is MNHNY and CDR2 is SVGAGI (reference sequence). CDR3 length: 15 amino acids. The CDR3 loop reads CASSYSGRVYTEAFF. In nucleotides, the CDR3 is TGTGCCAGCAGTTACTCGGGCAGGGTCTACACTGAAGCTTTCTTT.

V gene TRBV15 combines with J gene TRBJ1-4, with D possibly being TRBD1 (5 bases). Germline CDR1 is LNHNV and CDR2 is YYDKDF (reference sequence). The CDR3 sequence is 14 residues long. The V and J ends lost 3 bases and 14 bases respectively, with 19 bases between them. CDR3 nucleotides: TGTGCCACCAGCAGGAGACAGTCCGCCCCGGATCTGTTTTTT. Its translation: CATSRRQSAPDLFF.

The V call is TRBV5-4, the J call TRBJ1-2; 7 bases fit TRBD1. Trimming removed 0 bases from V and 12 bases from J; junction bases left unmatched: 5. Germline CDR1 SGHNT, CDR2 YYREEE (reference sequence). The CDR3 has 12 amino acids. CDR3 bases: TGTGCCAGCAGCTTGGGGACAGGACGAAACACCTTC. It encodes CASSLGTGRNTF.

V usage is TRBV7-8 and J usage is TRBJ2-5; 8 bases are a match to TRBD2. Trimming removed 5 bases from V and 4 bases from J; junction bases left unmatched: 6. Per germline, CDR1 SGHVS and CDR2 FQNEAQ. The CDR3 covers 14 residues. The CDR3 sequence: CASSPGRGGETQYF. CDR3 bases: TGTGCCAGCAGCCCCGGACGGGGGGGAGAGACCCAGTACTTC.

In the case of this clone: Other DNA sequences in this sample translate to the same CDR3. The chain uses TRBV11-2 and TRBJ1-1; D gene ambiguous. The germline gives CDR1 SGHAT, CDR2 FQNNGV. Trimming stripped 3 bases from V and 5 bases from J, with 4 bases between. The CDR3 length is 11 residues. CDR3 amino acids: CASSLGTEAFF. The CDR3 DNA sequence: TGTGCCAGCAGCTTGGGTACTGAAGCTTTCTTT.

The rearrangement joins TRBV2 to TRBJ2-7; 11 bases are shared with TRBD2. Germline loops: CDR1 SNHLY, CDR2 FYNNEI. The CDR3 spans 12 residues. V lost 9 bases and J lost 4; bases outside the gene matches: 2. In nucleotides, the CDR3 is TGTGCCAGTAGCGGGAGGGAATACGAGCAGTACTTC. Amino acid sequence: CASSGREYEQYF.

J is TRBJ2-2 and V is TRBV27; a weak D match, TRBD2 (6 bases). CDR1 is MNHEY, CDR2 SMNVEV, per germline (reference sequence). The V end was cut by 5 bases, the J end by 0 bases, with 16 bases between. The CDR3 is 17 amino acids. The CDR3 DNA sequence: TGTGCCAGCAGTCGAGGAGCCGGGACTGCGAACACCGGGGAGCTGTTTTTT. As protein: CASSRGAGTANTGELFF.